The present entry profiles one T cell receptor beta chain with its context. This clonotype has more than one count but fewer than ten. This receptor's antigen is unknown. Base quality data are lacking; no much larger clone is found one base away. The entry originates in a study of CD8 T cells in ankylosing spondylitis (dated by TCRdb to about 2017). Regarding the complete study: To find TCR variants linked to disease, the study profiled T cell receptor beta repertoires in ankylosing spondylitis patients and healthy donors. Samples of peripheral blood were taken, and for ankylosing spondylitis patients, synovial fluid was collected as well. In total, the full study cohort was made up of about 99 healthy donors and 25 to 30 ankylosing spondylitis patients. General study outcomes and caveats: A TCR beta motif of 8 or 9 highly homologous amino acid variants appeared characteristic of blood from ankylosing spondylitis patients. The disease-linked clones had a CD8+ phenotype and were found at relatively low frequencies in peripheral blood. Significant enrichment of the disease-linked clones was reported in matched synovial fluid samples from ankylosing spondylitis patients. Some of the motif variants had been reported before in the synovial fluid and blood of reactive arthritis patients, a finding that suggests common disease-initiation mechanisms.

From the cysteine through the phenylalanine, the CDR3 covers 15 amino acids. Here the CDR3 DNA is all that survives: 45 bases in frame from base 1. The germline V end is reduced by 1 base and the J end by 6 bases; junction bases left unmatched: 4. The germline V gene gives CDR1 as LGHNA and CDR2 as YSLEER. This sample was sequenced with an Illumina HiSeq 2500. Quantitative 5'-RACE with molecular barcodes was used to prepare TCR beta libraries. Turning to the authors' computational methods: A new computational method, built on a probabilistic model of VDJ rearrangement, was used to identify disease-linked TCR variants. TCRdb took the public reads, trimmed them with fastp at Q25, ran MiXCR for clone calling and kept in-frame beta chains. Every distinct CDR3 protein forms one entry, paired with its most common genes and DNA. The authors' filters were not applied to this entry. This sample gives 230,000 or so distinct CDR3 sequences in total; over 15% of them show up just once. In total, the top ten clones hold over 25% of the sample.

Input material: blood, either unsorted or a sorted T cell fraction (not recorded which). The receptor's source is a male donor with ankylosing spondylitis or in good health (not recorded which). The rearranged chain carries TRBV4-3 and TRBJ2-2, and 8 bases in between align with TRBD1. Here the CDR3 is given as CASSQAPGGPGELFF. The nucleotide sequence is TGCGCCAGCAGCCAAGCGCCAGGGGGCCCCGGGGAGCTGTTTTTT.